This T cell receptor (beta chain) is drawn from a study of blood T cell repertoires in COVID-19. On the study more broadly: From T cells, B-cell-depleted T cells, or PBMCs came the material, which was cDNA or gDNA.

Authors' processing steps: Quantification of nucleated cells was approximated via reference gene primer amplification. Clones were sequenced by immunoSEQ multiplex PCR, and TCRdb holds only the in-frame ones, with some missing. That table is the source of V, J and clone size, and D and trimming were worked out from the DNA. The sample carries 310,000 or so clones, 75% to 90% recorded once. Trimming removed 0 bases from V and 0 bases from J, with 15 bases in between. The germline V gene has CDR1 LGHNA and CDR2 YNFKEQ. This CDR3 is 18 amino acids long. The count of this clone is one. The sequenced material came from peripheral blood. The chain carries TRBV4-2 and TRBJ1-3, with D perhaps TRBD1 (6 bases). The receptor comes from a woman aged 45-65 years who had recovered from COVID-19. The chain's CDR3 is CASSQEPPNRASGNTIYF. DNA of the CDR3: TGTGCCAGCAGCCAAGAACCCCCGAACAGGGCCTCTGGAAACACCATATATTTT.